This TCR beta chain was retrieved from a study of response to subunit inactivated influenza vaccine. TCRdb reanalysed the RT-PCR reads using MiXCR and keeps one entry per CDR3 protein. The sample includes a few hundred thousand distinct CDR3 sequences, approximately 10% of them seen just once. Findings and limits, study-wide: The authors put forward the suggestion that each seasonal influenza vaccination may bring in only a limited number of new T cells.

The germline V and J ends were trimmed by 5 bases and 3 bases, with 16 bases remaining between them. Germline V gene data show CDR1 as SGHVS and CDR2 as FQNEAQ. The CDR3 totals 15 residues. This clonotype was counted a few times. Antigen unknown. This sample also belongs to another study, concerning T cells expressing NK-cell markers. As that study records: Template switching by 5'RACE with UMIs generated the TCR beta cDNA. Of eight sequenced donors, seven were HCMV-seropositive and one HCMV-seronegative.

Sequencing was performed on PBMCs from blood, taken on the day of vaccination. This chain connects TRBV7-8 to TRBJ2-5; D may be TRBD1 or TRBD2 (5 bases each). This TCR derives from a man aged 45-65 years who received an inactivated influenza vaccine. For the CDR3, the DNA is TGTGCCAGCAGCCGATGGGGGTCTCGGGAAGAGACCCAGTACTTC. The encoded protein is CASSRWGSREETQYF.